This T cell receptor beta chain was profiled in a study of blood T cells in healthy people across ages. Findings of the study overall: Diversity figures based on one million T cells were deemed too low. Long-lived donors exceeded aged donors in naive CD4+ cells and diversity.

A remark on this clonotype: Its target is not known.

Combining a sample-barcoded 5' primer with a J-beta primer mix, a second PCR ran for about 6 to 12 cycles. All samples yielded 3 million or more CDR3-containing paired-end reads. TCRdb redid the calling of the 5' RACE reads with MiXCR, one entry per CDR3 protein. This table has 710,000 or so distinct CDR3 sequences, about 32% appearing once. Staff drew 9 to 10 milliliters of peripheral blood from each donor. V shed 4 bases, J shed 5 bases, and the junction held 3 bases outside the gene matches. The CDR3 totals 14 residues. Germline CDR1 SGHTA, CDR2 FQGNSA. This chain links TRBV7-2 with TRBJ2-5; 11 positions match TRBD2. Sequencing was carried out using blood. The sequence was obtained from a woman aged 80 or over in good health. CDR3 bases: TGTGCCAGCAGCTCGGGACTAGCGGCTGAGACCCAGTACTTC. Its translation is CASSSGLAAETQYF.